The present T cell receptor beta chain was sequenced within a study of T cells in Graves' hyperthyroidism and ophthalmopathy. Findings and caveats of the study: For ophthalmopathy, model prediction preceded onset by a median about 6 months.

At least ten counts were recorded for this clonotype. Its antigen is not known. Each diagnosis drew on symptoms, thyroxine, TRAb, thyroid ultrasound and orbital computed tomography findings. The authors took PBMCs from 8 to 10 ml fresh peripheral blood. CDR1 SQVTM and CDR2 ANQGSEA come from the germline V gene. The V gene lost 0 bases and the J gene lost 0 bases, with 8 bases spanning the gap. There are 15 residues in the CDR3. TCR beta CDR3 region amplification was performed from RNA transcripts. In the first-round RT-PCR of the TCR CDR3, the HTBI primer set was used. MiXCR, applied by TCRdb to the multiplex PCR reads, yields one record per CDR3 protein. The data hold about 110,000 distinct CDR3 sequences, with approximately 15% observed a single time.

Sequencing was performed on blood. The chain joins TRBV29-1 to TRBJ2-2, with D possibly matching TRBD1 (6 bases). This TCR derives from a woman between 50 and 59 years old with Graves' hyperthyroidism. The CDR3 coding sequence is TGCAGCGTTGAAGATCCAGGGGCGAACACCGGGGAGCTGTTTTTT. It yields the protein CSVEDPGANTGELFF.